The 12 T cell receptor beta chains below come from one sample, sequenced in a study of cytomegalovirus exposure and HLA in healthy donors. 13 Jbeta primers and 60 Vbeta primers were used for the PCR. Generated by immunoSEQ multiplex PCR, the TCRdb table keeps only in-frame clones and is missing some. Found here are about 92,000 clones, 65% to 80% of them singletons; the top ten hold roughly 16%. Sequenced sample: PBMCs. The receptors were sampled from a woman aged 18 to 35 in good health and CMV-seropositive.

CDR3 region: CASSAGAGSNQPQHF. CDR3 DNA: TGTGCCAGCAGCGCCGGGGCGGGGAGCAATCAGCCCCAGCATTTT. V is TRBV9 and J is TRBJ1-5; a weak D match, TRBD1 (5 bases). The CDR3 consists of 15 residues. Trimming cost V 3 bases and J 1 base, with 11 bases left between them. The V gene's germline CDR1 is SGDLS and CDR2 YYNGEE.

The sample holds a few counts of this clone. The chain carries TRBV28 and TRBJ2-7; tentatively, D is TRBD1 (6 bases). Germline lookup yields CDR1 MDHEN and CDR2 SYDVKM. Trimming left V 8 bases short and J 7 bases short, with 15 bases between. The CDR3 consists of 12 residues. The DNA of the CDR3 is TGTGCCAGCTTGACACTGGGGGCGGAGCAGTACTTC. Its protein is CASLTLGAEQYF. The complete variable domain, with remaining parts taken from reference TRBV28 and TRBJ2-7, reads DVKVTQSSRYLVKRTGEKVFLECVQDMDHENMFWYRQDPGLGLRLIYFSYDVKMKEKGDIPEGYSVSREKKERFSLILESASTNQTSMYLCASLTLGAEQYFGPGTRLTVT.

The chain joins TRBV18 to TRBJ1-1; 11 bases are a match to TRBD1. Per germline, CDR1 KGHSH and CDR2 LQKENI. The CDR3 sequence is 14 residues long. V lost 6 bases, J lost 4 bases, and 4 bases stayed unmatched. CDR3 loop: CASSPGQGGTEAFF. The CDR3 region has the DNA TGTGCCAGCTCGCCGGGACAGGGGGGCACTGAAGCTTTCTTT. Full variable domain (remainder filled in from reference TRBV18 and TRBJ1-1): NAGVMQNPRHLVRRRGQEARLRCSPMKGHSHVYWYRQLPEEGLKFMVYLQKENIIDESGMPKERFSAEFPKEGPSILRIQQVVRGDSAAYFCASSPGQGGTEAFFGQGTRLTVV.

The rearrangement links TRBV5-1 to TRBJ2-3; 9 bases match TRBD2. The length of the CDR3 is 19 residues. V dropped 3 bases and J dropped 0; count of bases not matched to a gene: 14. CDR1 and CDR2 from the germline V gene are SGHRS and YFSETQ. In DNA form, the CDR3 reads TGCGCCAGCAGCTCCCCCCTTGGGAGCGGGGGGCTGAGCACAGATACGCAGTATTTT. Its protein product is CASSSPLGSGGLSTDTQYF.

The V gene is TRBV5-4, the J gene TRBJ2-3; 13 bases line up with TRBD2. V trimming: 3 bases; J trimming: 4 bases; junction bases outside the gene matches: 5. From germline, CDR1 is SGHNT and CDR2 YYREEE (reference sequence). CDR3 length equals 16 residues. The CDR3 spells CASSYGLAGEADTQYF. Written as DNA, the CDR3 is TGTGCCAGCAGCTACGGACTAGCGGGGGAAGCAGATACGCAGTATTTT.

The V call is TRBV7-5, the J call TRBJ1-1; TRBD1 is taken as the D call from the table, unchecked against the DNA. TRBV7-5 is designated a pseudogene. The CDR3 spans 14 residues. The CDR3 loop reads CARRRGQGGTEAFF. The CDR3 nucleotides read TGTGCCAGAAGGCGGGGACAGGGCGGCACTGAAGCTTTCTTT.

The J gene is TRBJ2-3, the V gene TRBV6-6, with 12 bases matching TRBD2. Germline values: CDR1 MNHNY, CDR2 SVGAGI (reference sequence). This CDR3 has 15 amino acids. Germline trimming cut 5 bases from V and 3 bases from J; bases unmatched to any gene: 3. This CDR3 is CASSGGLAGTDTQYF. The CDR3 DNA sequence: TGTGCCAGCAGTGGCGGACTAGCGGGGACAGATACGCAGTATTTT.

This CDR3 reads CASSPIRSQSYTF. In DNA form, the CDR3 reads TGTGCCAGCTCACCAATACGATCTCAGAGCTACACCTTC. The chain recombines TRBV18 with TRBJ1-2, with D unresolved. The germline V gene encodes CDR1 KGHSH and CDR2 LQKENI. CDR3 size: 13 residues. The germline V and J ends were trimmed by 2 bases and 9 bases, with 13 bases remaining between them.

This chain connects TRBV30 to TRBJ1-1; 7 bases agree with TRBD1. Germline V gene sequence: CDR1 GTSNPN, CDR2 SVGIG (reference sequence). This CDR3 is 14 amino acids long. The V gene end was trimmed by 3 bases and the J gene end by 4 bases; junction bases not matched to a gene: 8. In DNA, the CDR3 is TGTGCCTGGAGACGGGCAGGGGGGCTCACTGAAGCTTTCTTT. Translated, it gives CAWRRAGGLTEAFF.

V gene TRBV4-3 combines with J gene TRBJ1-4; tentatively, D is TRBD1 (5 bases). Germline assignment: CDR1 LGHNA and CDR2 YSLEER. The length of the CDR3 is 16 residues. V lost 0 bases and J lost 0, with 8 bases in between. CDR3 loop: CASSQDGAATNEKLFF. CDR3 coding DNA: TGCGCCAGCAGCCAAGATGGGGCTGCAACTAATGAAAAACTGTTTTTT.

The chain recombines TRBV19 with TRBJ2-3; the D is unclear. Trimming took 1 base from V and 0 from J, leaving 8 bases between them. The germline V gene has CDR1 LNHDA and CDR2 SQIVND (reference sequence). This CDR3 contains 15 residues. CDR3 sequence (DNA): TGTGCCAGTAGTATAGCCGGGTCCAGCACAGATACGCAGTATTTT. It translates to CASSIAGSSTDTQYF.

This clone came up a few times. CDR3 nucleotides: TGTGCCAGCAGGCCCCCCCGGGGGGCCACCGGGGAGCTGTTTTTT. This codes for CASRPPRGATGELFF. The genes are TRBV6-5 and TRBJ2-2; the D gene is possibly TRBD2 (7 bases). The CDR3 spans 15 residues. With 6 bases removed from V and 4 bases from J, the gap between germline ends came to 15 bases. Per the germline V gene, CDR1 is MNHEY and CDR2 is SVGAGI.